This passage covers 6 T cell receptor beta chains from one sample sequenced in a study of blood T cells in healthy people across ages. Primers used in a second PCR of roughly 7 to 12 cycles were a sample-barcoded 5' primer and a J-beta primer mix. A single record per CDR3 protein comes from TCRdb applying MiXCR to the 5' RACE reads. This table has more than 750,000 distinct CDR3 sequences, almost 30% appearing once. Another study also made use of these data, one on T cells of mothers and their children.

The specimen sequenced was blood. These receptors originate from a woman in her 40s in good health.

This chain joins TRBV5-4 and TRBJ1-6; possibly TRBD1 for D (6 bases). Germline V gives CDR1 SGHNT, CDR2 YYREEE (reference sequence). The V and J ends lost 4 bases and 6 bases respectively, with 17 bases between them. The CDR3 runs 16 residues. CDR3 in amino acids: CASSPQTGAANSPLHF. The CDR3, as DNA: TGTGCCAGCAGCCCACAGACAGGAGCTGCTAATTCACCCCTCCACTTT.

This sequence joins TRBV7-3 and TRBJ2-3, with a weak D call TRBD1 (6 bases). The CDR3 length is 14 residues. V lost 6 bases and J lost 1, with 11 bases in between. Germline V gene lookup returns CDR1 SGHTA and CDR2 FQGTGA. The CDR3 reads CASRKGGGTDTQYF. The DNA for the CDR3 is TGTGCCAGCAGAAAAGGGGGTGGCACAGATACGCAGTATTTT.

The chain links TRBV2 to TRBJ2-3; TRBD2 matches at 7 bases. Germline V gene lookup returns CDR1 SNHLY and CDR2 FYNNEI. J was trimmed by 4 bases and V by 7 bases; bases with no gene match: 5. The CDR3 is 13 amino acids. CDR3 region: CASTLANADTQYF. Here the CDR3 DNA reads TGTGCCAGCACACTAGCGAACGCAGATACGCAGTATTTT.

The chain joins TRBV9 to TRBJ2-3; no clear D. CDR1 and CDR2 from the germline V gene are SGDLS and YYNGEE. This CDR3 comprises 15 residues. Trimming left V 1 base short and J 9 bases short, with 18 bases between. The DNA for the CDR3 is TGTGCCAGCAGCGTATTACCAGACGGCACCCGGACGCAGTATTTT. Translation: CASSVLPDGTRTQYF.

The V and J genes are TRBV28 and TRBJ2-4; D gene unclear. The J call may be faulty, since TRBJ2-7 better matches the DNA end. Looked up from germline, CDR1 is MDHEN and CDR2 is SYDVKM. This CDR3 contains 13 residues. The CDR3 DNA reads TGTGCCAGCAGTTTATTGTACAGCTACGAGCAGTACTTC. Translated, it gives CASSLLYSYEQYF.

This clonotype was picked up many times. The V gene is TRBV7-2, the J gene TRBJ2-5; a possible D gene is TRBD2 (5 bases). This CDR3 spans 16 amino acids. Germline V gene lookup returns CDR1 SGHTA and CDR2 FQGNSA. Trimming pared 5 bases from V and 4 bases from J, leaving 20 bases between. The CDR3 DNA follows: TGTGCCAGCAGCCAGGTGGCTAGCCGGGGTGTAGAGACCCAGTACTTC. Amino acids: CASSQVASRGVETQYF.